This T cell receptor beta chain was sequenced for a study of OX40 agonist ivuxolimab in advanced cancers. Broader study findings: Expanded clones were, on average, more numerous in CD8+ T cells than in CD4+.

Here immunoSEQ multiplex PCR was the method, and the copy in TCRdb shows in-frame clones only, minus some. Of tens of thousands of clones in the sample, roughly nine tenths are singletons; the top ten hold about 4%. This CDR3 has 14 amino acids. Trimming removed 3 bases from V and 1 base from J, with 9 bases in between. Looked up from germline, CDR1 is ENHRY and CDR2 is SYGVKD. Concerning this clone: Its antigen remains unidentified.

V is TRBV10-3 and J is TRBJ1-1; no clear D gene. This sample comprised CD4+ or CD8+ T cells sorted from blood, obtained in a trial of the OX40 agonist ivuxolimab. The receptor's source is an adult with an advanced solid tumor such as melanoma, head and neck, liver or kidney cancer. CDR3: CAISDPTENTEAFF. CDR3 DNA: TGTGCCATCAGTGACCCCACAGAGAACACTGAAGCTTTCTTT.